These 14 T cell receptor beta chains were all obtained from the same sample, sequenced in a study of T-cell reconstitution after alpha-beta-depleted transplantation in children. Researchers prepared the TCRbeta library using unique molecular identifiers, the study reports. TCRdb fed the PCR reads into MiXCR, producing one record per CDR3 protein. The sample has under 850,000 distinct CDR3 sequences; less than 15% are singletons. Sequenced material: PBMCs, taken before TCRalphabeta/CD19-depleted stem cell transplant. These receptors were collected from a girl aged 2 to 10 with congenital amegakaryocytic thrombocytopenia, due to receive a stem cell transplant.

The chain employs TRBV5-1 and TRBJ2-1; D is perhaps TRBD2 (5 bases). The CDR3 extends over 13 amino acids. Trimming stripped 7 bases from V and 5 bases from J, with 13 bases between. The germline V gene has CDR1 SGHRS and CDR2 YFSETQ. The CDR3 sequence is CASPHGKNNEQFF. Written as DNA, the CDR3 is TGCGCCAGCCCCCACGGGAAAAACAATGAGCAGTTCTTC.

This clonotype was detected many times. This chain uses TRBV7-9 with TRBJ2-2, with D tentatively TRBD1 (6 bases). This CDR3 has 17 amino acids. V lost 2 bases and J lost 0, with 13 bases in between. The germline V gene encodes CDR1 SEHNR and CDR2 FQNEAQ (reference sequence). CDR3 bases: TGTGCCAGCAGCTTATTGGGACAAGGAGCGAACACCGGGGAGCTGTTTTTT. This sequence encodes CASSLLGQGANTGELFF.

This clonotype was seen at least ten times. V gene TRBV12-3 or TRBV12-4 combines with J gene TRBJ2-5, with D unresolved. Trimming took 3 bases from V and 2 from J, leaving 13 bases between them. This CDR3 is 15 amino acids long. CDR3 region: CASSFGLLTQETQYF. The CDR3 bases are TGTGCCAGCAGTTTTGGCCTGTTGACGCAAGAGACCCAGTACTTC.

Many counts were recorded for this clonotype. The chain combines TRBV5-1 with TRBJ2-3; D gene uncertain. The CDR3 totals 13 residues. CDR1 and CDR2 from the germline V gene are SGHRS and YFSETQ. V lost 2 bases and J lost 4, with 8 bases in between. The CDR3 nucleotides are TGCGCCAGCAGCTTCCTGGTCCCAGATACGCAGTATTTT. Translated: CASSFLVPDTQYF.

This clonotype was recorded many times. The chain employs TRBV12-3 or TRBV12-4 and TRBJ1-6, with 8 nucleotides matching TRBD1. This CDR3 has 14 residues. Trimming took 6 bases from V and 6 from J; bases not matched to a gene: 4. The CDR3 DNA follows: TGTGCCAGCAGCCGAGACAGGGGTAATTCACCCCTCCACTTT. Protein: CASSRDRGNSPLHF.

This clonotype was found many times. The rearrangement uses TRBV20-1 and TRBJ2-7, with D tentatively TRBD2 (5 bases). V was clipped by 0 bases and J by 3 bases, with 18 bases between them. Germline CDR1 is DFQATT and CDR2 is SNEGSKA (reference sequence). The CDR3 runs to 16 residues. CDR3 sequence reads: CSARDGGLANDYEQYF. CDR3 nucleotides: TGCAGTGCTAGAGATGGAGGACTGGCCAACGACTACGAGCAGTACTTC.

As to this clonotype: With a much larger clone just one base away, this may be a read error. This chain joins TRBV5-6 and TRBJ2-7; possibly TRBD1 for D (5 bases). Germline lookup yields CDR1 SGHDT and CDR2 YYEEEE. The CDR3 is made up of 16 amino acids. V was shortened by 3 bases and J by 2 bases, with 18 bases between the two germline ends. CDR3 sequence reads: CASSSSRQRAPYEQYF. In DNA form, the CDR3 reads TGTGCCAGCAGCTCGTCCAGACAGAGAGCTCCCTACGAGCAGTACTTC.

This chain joins TRBV20-1 and TRBJ2-1; 8 bases map to TRBD1. CDR3 length: 14 residues. Trimming removed 4 bases from V and 0 bases from J; junction bases left unmatched: 2. In germline, CDR1 is DFQATT, CDR2 SNEGSKA (reference sequence). The CDR3 sequence is CSANRGSSYNEQFF. The DNA for the CDR3 is TGCAGTGCTAACAGGGGGAGCTCCTACAATGAGCAGTTCTTC.

This clonotype showed up many times. The chain joins TRBV5-1 to TRBJ2-7; 7 positions match TRBD2. Germline CDR1 and CDR2: SGHRS and YFSETQ. There are 14 residues in the CDR3. Trimming cost V 4 bases and J 5 bases; bases outside gene matches: 9. The CDR3 sequence: CASSDRTSVDEQYF. The CDR3 bases are TGCGCCAGCAGCGATAGGACTAGTGTTGACGAGCAGTACTTC.

In this sample, this clonotype turned up a few times. The genes are TRBV27 and TRBJ2-7; D may be TRBD1 or TRBD2 (6 bases each). The CDR3 extends over 14 amino acids. V dropped 2 bases and J dropped 5 bases, with 13 bases sitting between them. Looked up from germline, CDR1 is MNHEY and CDR2 is SMNVEV (reference sequence). The CDR3 bases are TGTGCCAGCAGTTTAGGGGGGCTTCTTAACGAGCAGTACTTC. Protein: CASSLGGLLNEQYF.

The V and J genes are TRBV5-6 and TRBJ2-2; 15 bases align to TRBD2. The CDR3 length is 18 residues. V trimming: 4 bases; J trimming: 6 bases; junction bases outside the gene matches: 10. CDR1 is SGHDT and CDR2 is YYEEEE in the germline V gene. The CDR3 here is CASSQGLAGGPGSGELFF. Written as DNA, the CDR3 is TGTGCCAGCAGCCAAGGACTAGCGGGAGGGCCGGGTTCCGGGGAGCTGTTTTTT.

This clonotype was counted at least ten times. The chain combines TRBV10-3 with TRBJ2-5, with TRBD2 identical over 7 bases. The CDR3 has 14 residues. Unmatched junction bases numbered 4, after V lost 2 bases and J lost 4 bases. Germline CDR1 reads ENHRY; CDR2 reads SYGVKD. CDR3 in DNA: TGTGCCATCAGTGAGGAGACTAGCAGAGAGACCCAGTACTTC. Translation: CAISEETSRETQYF.

This clonotype has a count of ten or more. The chain employs TRBV6-5 and TRBJ1-2; D uncertain. V was trimmed by 2 bases and J by 0 bases, leaving 4 bases between them. This CDR3 has 13 residues. Looked up from germline, CDR1 is MNHEY and CDR2 is SVGAGI. The CDR3 DNA reads TGTGCCAGCAGTTACGGGACTAACTATGGCTACACCTTC. This gives the protein CASSYGTNYGYTF.

Of note for this clonotype: This may stem from a read error, because a much larger clone lies one nucleotide away. The genes are TRBV3-1 and TRBJ2-7, with D uncertain. The CDR3 covers 15 residues. Germline values: CDR1 LGHDT, CDR2 YNNKEL (reference sequence). In DNA form, the CDR3 reads TGTGCCACCAGCCAAGACGCGATTAGCATCCACGAGCAGTACTTC. It encodes CATSQDAISIHEQYF.